A selection of T cell receptor beta chains follows, all from one sample in a study of T cell responses to AZD1222 COVID-19 vaccine. The repertoire was sequenced with immunoSEQ multiplex PCR; TCRdb's copy has only in-frame clones and lacks some. Among 150,000 to 200,000 clones listed, roughly 91% were seen once. The material sequenced was peripheral blood, taken on day 0 of AZD1222 vaccination. The receptors originated from an adult in good health. Each CDR3 is given without its conserved first and last residue.

J,V,CDR3
TRBJ1-4,TRBV28,ASSTRQGTTNEKLF
TRBJ2-7,TRBV7-9,ASSFGTGSYEQY
TRBJ2-1,TRBV6-1,ASSAGTSGGSNEQF
TRBJ2-7,TRBV6-2/TRBV6-3,ASSYSGGGSSYEQY
TRBJ2-7,TRBV11-2,ASSLVTEGYYEQY
TRBJ1-2,TRBV19,ASHRGGRGGYGYT
TRBJ1-3,TRBV19,ATQITGVTGNTIY
TRBJ2-7,TRBV28,ASGQNYEQY
TRBJ1-2,TRBV7-9,ASSLQGAGLRWGYT
TRBJ2-1,TRBV2,ASSGSMYNEQF
TRBJ1-3,TRBV18,ASSPWTDFISGNTIY
TRBJ1-1,TRBV2,ASGVGWGANEAF
TRBJ1-1,TRBV19,ASSPRYSEAF
TRBJ1-2,TRBV19,ASSGFSDYGYT
TRBJ1-1,TRBV28,ASRTGGYRAEAF
TRBJ2-7,TRBV3-1/TRBV3-2,ASSQVAGVPYEQY
TRBJ1-3,TRBV18,ASSHNYRGSAGNTIY
TRBJ2-7,TRBV6-6,ASSYSQGTYEQY
TRBJ2-1,TRBV18,ASSRSSGNEQF
TRBJ2-3,TRBV10-1,ASSDWDRGSTDTQY
TRBJ1-1,TRBV27,ASGSDTEAF
TRBJ2-1,TRBV9,ASNAPGKGVYNEQF
TRBJ1-2,TRBV5-1,ASSWERGAKNYGYT
TRBJ1-2,TRBV19,ASITNRDSRANYGYT
TRBJ2-4,TRBV5-1,ASSNGTYKNIQY
TRBJ2-7,TRBV11-2,ASSSNRDSSYEQY
TRBJ1-2,TRBV19,ASSTEGAGGFRNYGYT